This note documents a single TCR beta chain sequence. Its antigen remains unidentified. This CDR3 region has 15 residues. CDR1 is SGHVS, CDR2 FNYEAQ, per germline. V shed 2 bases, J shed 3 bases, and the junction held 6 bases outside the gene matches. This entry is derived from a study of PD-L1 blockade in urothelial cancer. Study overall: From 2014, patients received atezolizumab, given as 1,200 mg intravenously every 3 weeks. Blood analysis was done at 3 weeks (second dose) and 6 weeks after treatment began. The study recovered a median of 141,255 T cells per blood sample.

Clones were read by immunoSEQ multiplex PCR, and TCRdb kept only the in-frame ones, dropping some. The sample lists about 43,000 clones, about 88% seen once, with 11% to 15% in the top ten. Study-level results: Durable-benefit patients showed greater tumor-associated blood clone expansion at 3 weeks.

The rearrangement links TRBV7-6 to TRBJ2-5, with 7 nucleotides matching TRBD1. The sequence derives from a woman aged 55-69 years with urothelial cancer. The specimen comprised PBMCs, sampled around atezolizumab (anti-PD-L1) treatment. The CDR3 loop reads CASSLYLGQKETQYF. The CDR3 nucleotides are TGTGCCAGCAGCTTATACCTGGGACAGAAAGAGACCCAGTACTTC.